The clone carrying this TCR beta chain has at least ten counts. Antigen specificity is unknown. This sample is part of a study of CD8+CD57+ T cells in acquired aplastic anemia. The overall study: The DNA of sorted CD4+ and CD8+ cells averaged roughly 3.2 ug.

TCR beta VDJ combinations and CDR3 sequences were profiled from genomic DNA. TCRdb re-derived calls from the reads in MiXCR, one entry per CDR3 protein. This table holds roughly 190,000 distinct CDR3 sequences, 48% found once. Losses at the gene ends were 6 bases for V and 10 bases for J; bases not matched to a gene: 8. CDR1 is MNHEY and CDR2 is SMNVEV in the germline V gene (reference sequence). The CDR3 covers 12 residues. General observations from the study: No significant patient-versus-control difference appeared in CD8+ Simpson's diversity.

In patients chosen for sequencing, flow cytometry had shown CD8+CD57+ cell expansion. This TCR came from a human donor with aplastic anemia. The chain joins TRBV27 to TRBJ1-1; TRBD1 agrees at 7 bases. Material: sorted CD4+, CD8+, or CD8+CD57+ T cells (not recorded which) from PBMCs. CDR3 loop: CASRQTTGRAFF. The CDR3 DNA is TGTGCCAGCAGACAAACGACAGGGAGAGCTTTCTTT.